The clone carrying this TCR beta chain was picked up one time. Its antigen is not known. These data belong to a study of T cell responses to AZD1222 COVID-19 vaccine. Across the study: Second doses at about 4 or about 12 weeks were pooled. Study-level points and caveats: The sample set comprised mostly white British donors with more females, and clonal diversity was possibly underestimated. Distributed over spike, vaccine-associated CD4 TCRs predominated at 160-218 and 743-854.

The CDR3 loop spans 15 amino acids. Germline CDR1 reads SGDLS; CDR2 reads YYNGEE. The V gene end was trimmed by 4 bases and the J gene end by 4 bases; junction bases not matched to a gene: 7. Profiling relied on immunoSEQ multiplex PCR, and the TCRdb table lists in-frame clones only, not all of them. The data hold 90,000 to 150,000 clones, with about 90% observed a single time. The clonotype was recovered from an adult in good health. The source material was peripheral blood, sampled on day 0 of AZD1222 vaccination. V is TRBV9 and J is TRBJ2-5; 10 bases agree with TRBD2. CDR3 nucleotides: TGTGCCAGCAGCTTAAGCGGGGGGGCCGGAGAGACCCAGTACTTC. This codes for CASSLSGGAGETQYF.